What follows are 26 T cell receptor beta chains derived from one specimen sequenced in a study of T-cell reconstitution after alpha-beta-depleted transplantation in children (dated by TCRdb to 2016 to 2017). Read against the paper, the sample's treatment or condition label means: allogeneic hematopoietic cell transplantation with graft depleted of TCRalphabeta T cells and CD19 B cells. The library was produced with PCR. The sample was run on an Illumina HiSeq 2500. To normalize quantification of the TCRbeta repertoire, the TCR libraries were built with molecular barcoding that relied on unique molecular identifiers. Through fastp at Q25 and MiXCR, TCRdb rebuilt clones from the public reads, retaining in-frame beta chains. Rows are combined by CDR3 protein, so each entry shows the most common genes and DNA. This sample has 300,000 to 400,000 distinct CDR3 sequences in its table, and roughly 16% of those were observed once. The top ten clonotypes cover about 41% of the sample.

This specimen was PBMCs, mostly from graft donor cells, taken 360 days after TCRalphabeta/CD19-depleted stem cell transplant. The receptors derive from a male patient aged 2 to 9 who had a stem cell transplant for acute lymphoblastic leukemia, so the T cells may come from the graft donor.

This chain joins TRBV12-3 or TRBV12-4 and TRBJ2-5; a weak D match, TRBD1 (6 bases). The CDR3 totals 14 residues. The V gene lost 5 bases and the J gene lost 1 base, with 11 bases spanning the gap. The CDR3 loop is CASSLGTSQETQYF. CDR3 DNA sequence: TGTGCCAGCAGTCTCGGGACAAGCCAAGAGACCCAGTACTTC.

A few counts support this clonotype. The chain employs TRBV12-3 or TRBV12-4 and TRBJ2-2, with 10 bases fitting TRBD2. V shed 1 base and J 6 bases; nucleotides not matched to a gene: 5. CDR3 length: 16 residues. CDR3 sequence reads: CASSLGLAGIAGELFF. Here the CDR3 DNA reads TGTGCCAGCAGTTTAGGACTAGCGGGTATAGCCGGGGAGCTGTTTTTT.

The sample holds many counts of this clonotype. The chain carries TRBV20-1 and TRBJ2-7; the D gene is possibly TRBD1 (5 bases). CDR3 length equals 13 residues. V lost 2 bases and J 3 bases, leaving 11 bases between the germline ends. The germline V gene has CDR1 DFQATT and CDR2 SNEGSKA (reference sequence). The CDR3 bases are TGCAGTGCTAGACAGGGCCGTGACTACGAGCAGTACTTC. It is translated as CSARQGRDYEQYF.

This clonotype was found many times. The chain recombines TRBV10-3 with TRBJ2-3, with TRBD2 identical over 8 bases. Unmatched junction bases numbered 9, after V lost 3 bases and J lost 1 base. CDR1 is ENHRY and CDR2 is SYGVKD in the germline V gene. The CDR3 length is 17 residues. The CDR3, as DNA: TGTGCCATCAGTGAAGTAGCGGGAAACTGGGGCACAGATACGCAGTATTTT. This translates into CAISEVAGNWGTDTQYF.

The chain employs TRBV9 and TRBJ2-1, with 12 bases that match TRBD2. This CDR3 spans 15 amino acids. V shed 3 bases, J shed 7 bases, and the junction held 5 bases outside the gene matches. Germline assignment: CDR1 SGDLS and CDR2 YYNGEE. The CDR3: CASSASGRAVNEQFF. Written as DNA, the CDR3 is TGTGCCAGCAGCGCTAGCGGGAGGGCCGTGAATGAGCAGTTCTTC.

The V call is TRBV6-2 or TRBV6-3, the J call TRBJ2-1; perhaps D is TRBD1 or TRBD2 (6 bases each). V shed 0 bases and J shed 5 bases, with 14 bases lying between them. The CDR3 length is 16 residues. Germline V gene sequence: CDR1 MNHEY, CDR2 SVGEGT. CDR3 DNA: TGTGCCAGCAGTTACTCGATTGGACAGCGGGACAATGAGCAGTTCTTC. Encoded protein: CASSYSIGQRDNEQFF.

The rearrangement joins TRBV15 to TRBJ2-3, with 8 bases matching TRBD2. Germline CDR1 and CDR2: LNHNV and YYDKDF (reference sequence). After removal of 3 bases from V and 0 bases from J, the junction contained 5 bases not matched to a gene. CDR3 length: 16 residues. CDR3 nucleotides: TGTGCCACCAGCAGGCGGCTAGCGGGTAGCACAGATACGCAGTATTTT. This translates into CATSRRLAGSTDTQYF. Together with reference TRBV15 and TRBJ2-3, the CDR3 gives the full variable domain: DAMVIQNPRYQVTQFGKPVTLSCSQTLNHNVMYWYQQKSSQAPKLLFHYYDKDFNNEADTPDNFQSRRPNTSFCFLDIRSPGLGDTAMYLCATSRRLAGSTDTQYFGPGTRLTVL.

In nucleotides, the CDR3 is TGTGCCAGCAGCCAAAGTCTGCGGGGAGCCGGGCCCCAAGAGACCCAGTACTTC. This sequence encodes CASSQSLRGAGPQETQYF. V and J are TRBV14 and TRBJ2-5; D perhaps matches TRBD2 (6 bases). The CDR3 totals 18 residues. Germline CDR1 is SGHDN and CDR2 is FVKESK. Deletions cut 2 bases from V and 1 base from J, with 20 bases between.

In this sample, this clonotype turned up a few times. The chain joins TRBV7-9 to TRBJ2-2, with D perhaps TRBD1 (6 bases). V shed 1 base and J shed 5 bases, with 14 bases lying between them. Germline loops: CDR1 SEHNR, CDR2 FQNEAQ (reference sequence). The CDR3 covers 16 residues. CDR3 sequence reads: CASSLGLRDRTGELFF. DNA for the CDR3: TGTGCCAGCAGCTTAGGTCTACGAGACAGGACCGGGGAGCTGTTTTTT.

This clonotype was found a few times. J is TRBJ2-7 and V is TRBV4-1, with TRBD1 matching over 10 bases. Germline trimming cut 5 bases from V and 3 bases from J; bases unmatched to any gene: 13. The CDR3 is made up of 17 amino acids. The germline CDR1 and CDR2 sequences are MGHRA and YSYEKL. CDR3 sequence reads: CASSFLTGQGFNYEQYF. The CDR3 DNA reads TGCGCCAGCAGCTTCCTCACGGGACAGGGGTTTAACTACGAGCAGTACTTC.

This clonotype was seen many times. The gene calls are TRBV10-1 and TRBJ1-3; D is possibly TRBD1 (5 bases). Germline CDR1 reads WNHNN; CDR2 reads SYGVQD (reference sequence). The CDR3 consists of 13 residues. V lost 5 bases to trimming and J lost 4 bases, with 9 bases between them. As DNA, the CDR3 is TGCGCCAGCAGTACAGGACCGGGAAACACCATATATTTT. It specifies CASSTGPGNTIYF.

This clonotype was recorded a few times. The chain recombines TRBV6-5 with TRBJ1-2; 8 bases match TRBD1. The CDR3 contains 18 residues. Trimming removed 0 bases from V and 3 bases from J; junction bases left unmatched: 12. Looked up from germline, CDR1 is MNHEY and CDR2 is SVGAGI. As DNA, the CDR3 is TGTGCCAGCAGTTACTCGATGTCAGGGACAGGCCTTGACTATGGCTACACCTTC. Protein product: CASSYSMSGTGLDYGYTF.

V usage is TRBV5-1 and J usage is TRBJ2-2, with 8 bases lining up with TRBD2. The germline V gene encodes CDR1 SGHRS and CDR2 YFSETQ. V lost 4 bases and J lost 4; bases outside the gene matches: 3. The CDR3 is 14 residues long. CDR3 loop: CASSITSGTGELFF. DNA of the CDR3: TGCGCCAGCAGCATTACTAGCGGCACCGGGGAGCTGTTTTTT.

CDR3 nucleotide sequence: TGCAGCGTTGACCGCGATACCGGGACTTCTTATAATGAAAAACTGTTTTTT. This codes for CSVDRDTGTSYNEKLFF. This rearrangement joins TRBV29-1 to TRBJ1-4; a possible D gene is TRBD1 (5 bases). Germline V gene lookup returns CDR1 SQVTM and CDR2 ANQGSEA. V was pared by 3 bases and J by 4 bases, with 21 bases between. The CDR3 is 17 residues long. Full variable domain (rest looked up from reference TRBV29-1 and TRBJ1-4): SAVISQKPSRDICQRGTSLTIQCQVDSQVTMMFWYRQQPGQSLTLIATANQGSEATYESGFVIDKFPISRPNLTFSTLTVSNMSPEDSSIYLCSVDRDTGTSYNEKLFFGSGTQLSVL.

This clonotype appeared a few times. The chain has TRBV4-2 and TRBJ1-3; TRBD1 matches 8 bases. CDR1 and CDR2 from the germline V gene are LGHNA and YNFKEQ. This CDR3 is 17 amino acids long. With V trimmed by 0 bases and J by 2 bases, 6 bases remained unmatched. CDR3 loop: CASSQDWTGRTGNTIYF. The CDR3 bases are TGTGCCAGCAGCCAAGACTGGACAGGGAGGACTGGAAACACCATATATTTT.

This clonotype came up a few times. The gene calls are TRBV12-5 and TRBJ2-1; D remains ambiguous. This CDR3 has 16 residues. The germline V gene encodes CDR1 LGHNT and CDR2 FRNRAP. Trimming took off 1 base at V and 2 bases at J, with 12 bases between the two ends. For the CDR3, the DNA is TGTGCTAGTGGTTTGGGCGATAGTTTTGCCTACAATGAGCAGTTCTTC. Amino acid sequence: CASGLGDSFAYNEQFF.

This chain uses TRBV4-3 with TRBJ2-2, with D possibly matching TRBD1 (7 bases). The CDR3 is made up of 18 amino acids. Per germline, CDR1 LGHNA and CDR2 YSLEER. Trimming shortened V by 2 bases and J by 5 bases, and 21 bases separated the two germline ends. This CDR3 is CASSQMWLSRGETGELFF. The CDR3 DNA follows: TGCGCCAGCAGCCAAATGTGGCTCAGCAGGGGGGAAACCGGGGAGCTGTTTTTT.

This chain connects TRBV4-3 to TRBJ2-2; the match to TRBD2 covers 12 bases. Germline V gene data show CDR1 as LGHNA and CDR2 as YSLEER. The CDR3 contains 18 residues. V was clipped by 0 bases and J by 5 bases; unmatched bases: 7. This CDR3 is CASSQDPSGRAWTGELFF. The DNA for the CDR3 is TGCGCCAGCAGCCAAGACCCTAGCGGGAGGGCCTGGACCGGGGAGCTGTTTTTT.

The chain joins TRBV6-2 or TRBV6-3 to TRBJ1-4; D is uncertain. Trimming took off 2 bases at V and 0 bases at J, with 7 bases between the two ends. The CDR3 runs 15 residues. Germline V lookup: CDR1 MNHEY, CDR2 SVGEGT. The CDR3 nucleotides read TGTGCCAGCAGTTACCAACGGACAACTAATGAAAAACTGTTTTTT. Amino acids: CASSYQRTTNEKLFF.

This clonotype was found a few times. The genes are TRBV7-3 and TRBJ1-1, with D uncertain. CDR3 length: 13 amino acids. CDR1 and CDR2 (germline): SGHTA, FQGTGA. V dropped 1 base and J dropped 6 bases, with 9 bases sitting between them. CDR3 loop: CASSLIRSSEAFF. CDR3 in DNA: TGTGCCAGCAGCTTAATTCGGTCGTCTGAAGCTTTCTTT. Full variable domain (remainder filled in from reference TRBV7-3 and TRBJ1-1): GAGVSQTPSNKVTEKGKYVELRCDPISGHTALYWYRQSLGQGPEFLIYFQGTGAADDSGLPNDRFFAVRPEGSVSTLKIQRTERGDSAVYLCASSLIRSSEAFFGQGTRLTVV.

V usage is TRBV6-5 and J usage is TRBJ1-1; D is undetermined. The germline gives CDR1 MNHEY, CDR2 SVGAGI. The CDR3 has 15 residues. The V gene lost 2 bases and the J gene lost 2 bases, with 12 bases spanning the gap. Here the CDR3 DNA reads TGTGCCAGCAGTTACCCGAGGACGGCCAACACTGAAGCTTTCTTT. This translates into CASSYPRTANTEAFF.

This clonotype was recorded at least ten times. The chain combines TRBV27 with TRBJ2-1, with 9 bases fitting TRBD2. CDR3 length: 17 amino acids. CDR1 MNHEY and CDR2 SMNVEV come from the germline V gene (reference sequence). The V gene end was trimmed by 3 bases and the J gene end by 2 bases; junction bases not matched to a gene: 8. CDR3 region: CASSFRAGGPPYNEQFF. The CDR3 nucleotides read TGTGCCAGCAGTTTCAGGGCGGGAGGGCCACCCTACAATGAGCAGTTCTTC.

A few counts support this clonotype. The chain carries TRBV4-1 and TRBJ2-7, with TRBD1 as a possible D gene (6 bases). The V gene lost 4 bases and the J gene lost 0 bases, with 16 bases spanning the gap. Germline V gene lookup returns CDR1 MGHRA and CDR2 YSYEKL. The CDR3 has 16 residues. In DNA form, the CDR3 reads TGCGCCAGCAGCCGAGTTGGGCAGGGGAGCTCCTACGAGCAGTACTTC. Its translation is CASSRVGQGSSYEQYF.

There are many counts of this clonotype. V and J are TRBV7-2 and TRBJ1-3, with D unresolved. In germline, CDR1 is SGHTA, CDR2 FQGNSA. CDR3 size: 15 residues. V lost 0 bases to trimming and J lost 3 bases, with 9 bases between them. The CDR3 loop reads CASSLAGKIGNTIYF. CDR3 nucleotides: TGTGCCAGCAGCTTAGCAGGGAAGATTGGAAACACCATATATTTT.

This clonotype was seen only a few times. The chain couples TRBV12-3 or TRBV12-4 to TRBJ1-1; 7 nucleotides match TRBD1. The CDR3 totals 15 residues. With 1 base clipped from V and 4 bases from J, the junction kept 6 bases outside the gene matches. Here the CDR3 reads CASSLGDSGATEAFF. DNA for the CDR3: TGTGCCAGCAGTTTAGGGGACAGTGGGGCCACTGAAGCTTTCTTT.

The CDR3 protein is CAITAGGGEQFF. The CDR3 DNA sequence: TGTGCCATCACGGCGGGAGGTGGTGAGCAGTTCTTC. V usage is TRBV10-3 and J usage is TRBJ2-1, with TRBD2 matching 8 bases. J gave up 9 bases and V 7 bases, and 5 bases lay outside the gene matches. This CDR3 comprises 12 residues. Germline V lookup: CDR1 ENHRY, CDR2 SYGVKD.